This T cell receptor (beta chain) originates from a study of OX40 agonist ivuxolimab in advanced cancers. Whole-study context: Allowance was made for prior anti-PD-1, anti-PD-L1 or anti-CTLA-4 therapy, and roughly 40% had some.

TCRdb's table, derived via immunoSEQ multiplex PCR, lists solely in-frame clones and lacks some. The sample has tens of thousands of clones, approximately 83% seen once. This clone was detected only a few times. Its antigen is unknown. Trimming at V came to 3 bases and at J to 4 bases, leaving 2 bases not matched to a gene. This CDR3 has 13 residues. CDR1 and CDR2 (germline): SGDLS, YYNGEE. The study, taken as a whole, reports: The investigators did not determine what antigen specificity the expanded peripheral T cells had. In the 0.1 to 3.0 mg/kg range, CD4+ and CD8+ blood T cells had expanded clonally by week 6. Those patients achieving a partial response at 0.1-3.0 mg/kg showed among the lowest clonal expansion.

The genes are TRBV9 and TRBJ2-7, with 9 bases lining up with TRBD2. The starting material was CD4+ or CD8+ T cells sorted from blood, obtained in a trial of the OX40 agonist ivuxolimab. The TCR originated in an adult with an advanced solid tumor such as melanoma, head and neck, liver or kidney cancer. In nucleotides, the CDR3 is TGTGCCAGCAGCGCTAGCGGGACGTACGAGCAGTACTTC. Translated: CASSASGTYEQYF.